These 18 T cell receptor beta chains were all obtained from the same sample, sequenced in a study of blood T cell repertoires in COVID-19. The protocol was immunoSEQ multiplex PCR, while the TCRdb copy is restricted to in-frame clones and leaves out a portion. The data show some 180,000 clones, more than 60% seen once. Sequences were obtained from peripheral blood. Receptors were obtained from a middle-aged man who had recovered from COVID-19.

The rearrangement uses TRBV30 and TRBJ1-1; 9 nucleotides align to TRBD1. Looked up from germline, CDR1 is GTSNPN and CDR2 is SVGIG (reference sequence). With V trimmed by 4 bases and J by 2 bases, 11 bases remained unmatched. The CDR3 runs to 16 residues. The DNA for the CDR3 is TGTGCCTGGATCCCCTCGGGACAGGGAAGAAACACTGAAGCTTTCTTT. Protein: CAWIPSGQGRNTEAFF.

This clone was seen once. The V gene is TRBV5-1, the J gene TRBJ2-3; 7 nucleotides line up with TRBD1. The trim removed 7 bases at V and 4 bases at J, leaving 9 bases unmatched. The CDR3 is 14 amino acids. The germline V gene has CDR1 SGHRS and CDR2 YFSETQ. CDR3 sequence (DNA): TGCGCCAGCCGCGTCGGGACAGTAGCAGATACGCAGTATTTT. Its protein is CASRVGTVADTQYF.

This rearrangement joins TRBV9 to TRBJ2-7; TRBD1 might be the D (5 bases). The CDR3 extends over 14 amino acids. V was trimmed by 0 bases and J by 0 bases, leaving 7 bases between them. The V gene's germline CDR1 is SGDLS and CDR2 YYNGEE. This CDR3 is CASSVADSSYEQYF. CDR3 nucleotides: TGTGCCAGCAGCGTAGCTGACAGCTCCTACGAGCAGTACTTC.

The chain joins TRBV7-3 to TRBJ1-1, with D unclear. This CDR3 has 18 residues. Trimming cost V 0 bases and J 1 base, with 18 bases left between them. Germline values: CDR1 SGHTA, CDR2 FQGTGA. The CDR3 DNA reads TGTGCCAGCAGCTTAACCCCGCCCGGGATAGGGTCGAACACTGAAGCTTTCTTT. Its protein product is CASSLTPPGIGSNTEAFF.

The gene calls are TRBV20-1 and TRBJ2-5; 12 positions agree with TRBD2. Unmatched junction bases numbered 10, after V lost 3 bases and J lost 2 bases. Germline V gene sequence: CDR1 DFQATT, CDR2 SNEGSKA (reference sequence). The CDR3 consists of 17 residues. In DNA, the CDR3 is TGCAGTGCTAGTTCTAGCGGGAGGGCGGTGGGACAAGAGACCCAGTACTTC. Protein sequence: CSASSSGRAVGQETQYF.

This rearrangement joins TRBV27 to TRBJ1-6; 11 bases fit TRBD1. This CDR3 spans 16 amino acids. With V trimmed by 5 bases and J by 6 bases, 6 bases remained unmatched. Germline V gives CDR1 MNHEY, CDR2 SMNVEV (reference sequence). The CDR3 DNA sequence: TGTGCCAGCAGTGGTTGGGGACAGGGGGTTAATTCACCCCTCCACTTT. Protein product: CASSGWGQGVNSPLHF.

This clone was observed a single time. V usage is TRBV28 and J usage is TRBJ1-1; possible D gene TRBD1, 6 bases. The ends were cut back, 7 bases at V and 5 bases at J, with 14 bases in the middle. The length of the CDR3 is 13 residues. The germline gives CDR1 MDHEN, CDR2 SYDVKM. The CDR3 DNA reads TGTGCCAGCACGGGGGGCGCGGAAACTGAAGCTTTCTTT. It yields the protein CASTGGAETEAFF.

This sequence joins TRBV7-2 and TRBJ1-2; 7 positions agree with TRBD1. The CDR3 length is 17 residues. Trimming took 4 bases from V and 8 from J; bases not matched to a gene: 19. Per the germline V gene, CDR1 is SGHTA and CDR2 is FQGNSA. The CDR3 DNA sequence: TGTGCCAGCAGCTCGACAGGGCCAGAGCCGGGGGCGGGGGGCTACACCTTC. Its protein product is CASSSTGPEPGAGGYTF. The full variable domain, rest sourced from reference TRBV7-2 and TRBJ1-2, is GAGVSQSPSNKVTEKGKDVELRCDPISGHTALYWYRQSLGQGLEFLIYFQGNSAPDKSGLPSDRFSAERTGGSVSTLTIQRTQQEDSAVYLCASSSTGPEPGAGGYTFGSGTRLTVV.

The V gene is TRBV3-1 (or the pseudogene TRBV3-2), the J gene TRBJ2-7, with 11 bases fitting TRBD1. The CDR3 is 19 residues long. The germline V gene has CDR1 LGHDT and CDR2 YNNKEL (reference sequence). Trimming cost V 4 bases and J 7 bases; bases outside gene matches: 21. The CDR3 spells CASSPTGTGGSKGPGEQYF. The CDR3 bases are TGTGCCAGCAGCCCTACCGGGACAGGGGGATCCAAAGGCCCGGGAGAGCAGTACTTC.

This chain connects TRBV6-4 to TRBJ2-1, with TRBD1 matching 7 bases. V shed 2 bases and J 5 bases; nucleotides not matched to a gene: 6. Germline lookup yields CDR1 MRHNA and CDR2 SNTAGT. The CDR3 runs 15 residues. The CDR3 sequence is CASSDPNRGHNEQFF. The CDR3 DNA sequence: TGTGCCAGCAGTGACCCGAACAGGGGCCACAATGAGCAGTTCTTC.

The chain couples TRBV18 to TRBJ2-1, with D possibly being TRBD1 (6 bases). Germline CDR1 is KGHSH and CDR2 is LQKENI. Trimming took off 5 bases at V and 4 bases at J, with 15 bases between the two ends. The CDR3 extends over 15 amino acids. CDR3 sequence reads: CASSTLMGAYNEQFF. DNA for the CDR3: TGTGCCAGCTCAACCCTCATGGGGGCGTACAATGAGCAGTTCTTC.

The CDR3: CASRDRGQYTEAFF. As DNA, the CDR3 is TGTGCCAGCAGGGACAGGGGCCAATACACTGAAGCTTTCTTT. The gene calls are TRBV5-5 and TRBJ1-1; 9 nucleotides agree with TRBD1. Germline V gene sequence: CDR1 SGHKS, CDR2 YYEKEE (reference sequence). V trimming: 5 bases; J trimming: 3 bases; junction bases outside the gene matches: 5. This CDR3 has 14 residues.

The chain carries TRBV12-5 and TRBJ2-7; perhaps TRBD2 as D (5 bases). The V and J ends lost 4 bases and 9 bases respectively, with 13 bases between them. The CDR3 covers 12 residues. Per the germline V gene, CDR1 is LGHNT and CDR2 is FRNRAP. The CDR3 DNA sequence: TGTGCTAGTGGTTATCCCCTCGGGGTGCAGTACTTC. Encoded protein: CASGYPLGVQYF.

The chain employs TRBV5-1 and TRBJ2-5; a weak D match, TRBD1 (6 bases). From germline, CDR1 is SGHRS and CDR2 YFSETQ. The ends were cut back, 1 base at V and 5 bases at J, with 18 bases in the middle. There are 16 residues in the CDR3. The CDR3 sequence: CASSLFSQGLGETQYF. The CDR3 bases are TGCGCCAGCAGCTTGTTTTCGCAGGGGTTGGGGGAGACCCAGTACTTC. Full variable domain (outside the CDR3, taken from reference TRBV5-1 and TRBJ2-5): KAGVTQTPRYLIKTRGQQVTLSCSPISGHRSVSWYQQTPGQGLQFLFEYFSETQRNKGNFPGRFSGRQFSNSRSEMNVSTLELGDSALYLCASSLFSQGLGETQYFGPGTRLLVL.

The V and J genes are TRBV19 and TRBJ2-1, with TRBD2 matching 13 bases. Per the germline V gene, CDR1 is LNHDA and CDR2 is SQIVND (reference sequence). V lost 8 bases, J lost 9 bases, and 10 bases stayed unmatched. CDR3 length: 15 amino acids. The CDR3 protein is CASQSGTSGMGEQFF. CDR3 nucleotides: TGTGCCAGTCAGAGCGGGACTAGCGGGATGGGTGAGCAGTTCTTC. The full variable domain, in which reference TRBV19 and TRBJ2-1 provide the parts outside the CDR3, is DGGITQSPKYLFRKEGQNVTLSCEQNLNHDAMYWYRQDPGQGLRLIYYSQIVNDFQKGDIAEGYSVSREKKESFPLTVTSAQKNPTAFYLCASQSGTSGMGEQFFGPGTRLTVL.

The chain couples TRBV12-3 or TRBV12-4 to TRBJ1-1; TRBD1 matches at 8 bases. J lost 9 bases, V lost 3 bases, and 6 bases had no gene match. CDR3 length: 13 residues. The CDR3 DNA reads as TGTGCCAGCAGTTTCGTTACAGGGGGGAAAGCTTTCTTT. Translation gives CASSFVTGGKAFF.

CDR3 coding DNA: TGTGCCTGGAGTGTACAAGGGAGAGAGACCCAGTACTTC. Amino acid sequence: CAWSVQGRETQYF. The rearrangement links TRBV30 to TRBJ2-5, with D perhaps TRBD2 (5 bases). The CDR3 has 13 amino acids. Deletions cut 0 bases from V and 4 bases from J, with 9 bases between. Germline V lookup: CDR1 GTSNPN, CDR2 SVGIG (reference sequence).

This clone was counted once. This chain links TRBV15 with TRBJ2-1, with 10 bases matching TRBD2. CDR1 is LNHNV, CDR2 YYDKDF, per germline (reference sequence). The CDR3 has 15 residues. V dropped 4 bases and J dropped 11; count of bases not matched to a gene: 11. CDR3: CATSIGSASGSKQFF. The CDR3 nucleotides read TGTGCCACCAGCATCGGCAGCGCTAGCGGGAGTAAGCAGTTCTTC.